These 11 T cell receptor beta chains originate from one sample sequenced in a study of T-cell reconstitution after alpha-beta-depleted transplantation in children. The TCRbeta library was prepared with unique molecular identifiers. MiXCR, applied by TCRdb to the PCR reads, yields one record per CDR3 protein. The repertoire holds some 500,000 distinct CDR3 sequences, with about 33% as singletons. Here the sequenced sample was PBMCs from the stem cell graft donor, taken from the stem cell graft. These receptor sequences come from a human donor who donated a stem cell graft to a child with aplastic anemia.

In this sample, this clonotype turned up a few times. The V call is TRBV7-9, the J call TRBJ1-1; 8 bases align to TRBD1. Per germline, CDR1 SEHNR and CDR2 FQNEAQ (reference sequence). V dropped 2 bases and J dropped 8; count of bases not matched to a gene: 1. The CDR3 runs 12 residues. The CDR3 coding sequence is TGTGCCAGCAGCTTAAGACAGGGGGAAGCTTTCTTT. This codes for CASSLRQGEAFF.

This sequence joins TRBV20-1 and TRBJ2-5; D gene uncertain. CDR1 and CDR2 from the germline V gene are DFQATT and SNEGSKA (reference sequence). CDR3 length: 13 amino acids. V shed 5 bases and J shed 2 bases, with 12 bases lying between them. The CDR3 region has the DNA TGCAGTGCTCCCCCTGGCGGACAAGAGACCCAGTACTTC. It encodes CSAPPGGQETQYF.

CDR3 loop: CASSFVLAPGLAKNIQYF. CDR3 coding DNA: TGTGCCAGCAGCTTTGTACTAGCCCCCGGTTTGGCCAAAAACATTCAGTACTTC. V is TRBV11-2 and J is TRBJ2-4, with a possible D match to TRBD2 (6 bases). Trimming took off 3 bases at V and 1 base at J, with 19 bases between the two ends. The V gene's germline CDR1 is SGHAT and CDR2 FQNNGV. The length of the CDR3 is 18 residues. The complete variable domain, with remaining parts taken from reference TRBV11-2 and TRBJ2-4, reads EAGVAQSPRYKIIEKRQSVAFWCNPISGHATLYWYQQILGQGPKLLIQFQNNGVVDDSQLPKDRFSAERLKGVDSTLKIQPAKLEDSAVYLCASSFVLAPGLAKNIQYFGAGTRLSVL.

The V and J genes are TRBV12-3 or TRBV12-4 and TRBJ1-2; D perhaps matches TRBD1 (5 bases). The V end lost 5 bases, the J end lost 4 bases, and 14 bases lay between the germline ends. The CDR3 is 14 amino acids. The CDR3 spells CASSQNRLAYGYTF. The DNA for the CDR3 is TGTGCCAGCAGTCAGAACAGGTTGGCCTATGGCTACACCTTC.

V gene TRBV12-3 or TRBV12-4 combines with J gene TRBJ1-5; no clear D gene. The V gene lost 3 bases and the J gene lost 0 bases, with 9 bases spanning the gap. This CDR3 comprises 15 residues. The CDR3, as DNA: TGTGCCAGCAGTTTGGCCAGCGTTAGCAATCAGCCCCAGCATTTT. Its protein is CASSLASVSNQPQHF.

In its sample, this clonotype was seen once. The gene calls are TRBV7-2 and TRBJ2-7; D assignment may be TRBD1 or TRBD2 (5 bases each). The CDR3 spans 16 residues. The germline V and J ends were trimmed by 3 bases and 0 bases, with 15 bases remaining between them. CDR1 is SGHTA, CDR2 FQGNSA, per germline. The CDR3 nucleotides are TGTGCCAGCAGCTTGGGCAGGGAGATAGGCTCCTACGAGCAGTACTTC. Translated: CASSLGREIGSYEQYF. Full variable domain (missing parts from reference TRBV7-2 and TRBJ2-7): GAGVSQSPSNKVTEKGKDVELRCDPISGHTALYWYRQSLGQGLEFLIYFQGNSAPDKSGLPSDRFSAERTGGSVSTLTIQRTQQEDSAVYLCASSLGREIGSYEQYFGPGTRLTVT.

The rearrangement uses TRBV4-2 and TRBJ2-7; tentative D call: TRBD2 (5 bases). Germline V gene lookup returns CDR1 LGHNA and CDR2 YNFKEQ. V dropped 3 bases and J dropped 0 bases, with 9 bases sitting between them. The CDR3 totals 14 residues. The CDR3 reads CASSHLGSSYEQYF. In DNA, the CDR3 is TGTGCCAGCAGCCATCTGGGGAGCTCCTACGAGCAGTACTTC.

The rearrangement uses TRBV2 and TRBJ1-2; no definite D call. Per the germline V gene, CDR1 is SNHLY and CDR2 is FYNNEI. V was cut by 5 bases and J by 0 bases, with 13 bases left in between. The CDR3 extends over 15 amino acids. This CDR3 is CASSPQTAPNYGYTF. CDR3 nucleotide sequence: TGTGCCAGCAGTCCCCAGACCGCTCCTAACTATGGCTACACCTTC.

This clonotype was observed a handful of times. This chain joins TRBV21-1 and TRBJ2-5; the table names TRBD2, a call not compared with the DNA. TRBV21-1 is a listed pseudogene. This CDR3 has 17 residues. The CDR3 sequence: CASSKEGREGYQETQYF. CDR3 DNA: TGTGCCAGCAGCAAAGAGGGCCGGGAGGGGTACCAAGAGACCCAGTACTTC.

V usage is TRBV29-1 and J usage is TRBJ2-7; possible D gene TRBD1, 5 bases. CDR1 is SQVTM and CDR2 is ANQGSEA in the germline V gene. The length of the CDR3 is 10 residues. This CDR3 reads CSVVATVWGV. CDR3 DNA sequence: TGCAGCGTTGTGGCGACAGTGTGGGGCGTC.

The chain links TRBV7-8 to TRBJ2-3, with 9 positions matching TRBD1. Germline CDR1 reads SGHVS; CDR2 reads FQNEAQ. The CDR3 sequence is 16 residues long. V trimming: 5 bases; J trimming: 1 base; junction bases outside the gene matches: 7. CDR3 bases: TGTGCCAGCAGCCTCCGGGACAGGGTGGGCACAGATACGCAGTATTTT. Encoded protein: CASSLRDRVGTDTQYF. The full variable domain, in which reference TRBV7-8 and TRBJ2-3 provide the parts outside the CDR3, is GAGVSQSPRYKVAKRGQDVALRCDPISGHVSLFWYQQALGQGPEFLTYFQNEAQLDKSGLPSDRFFAERPEGSVSTLKIQRTQQEDSAVYLCASSLRDRVGTDTQYFGPGTRLTVL.